One sample yielded the 18 T cell receptor beta chains listed below, sequenced in a study of blood T cell repertoires in COVID-19. Only in-frame clones appear in the TCRdb table, and some are missing; sequencing was by immunoSEQ multiplex PCR. Of fewer than 350,000 clones listed, around 89% are singletons. Sample: PBMCs or T cells enriched from blood (not recorded which). Every receptor here comes from a woman in her sixties in a cohort exposed to, infected with or recovered from COVID-19 (not recorded which).

The chain couples TRBV30 to TRBJ1-6; TRBD1 is a possible D gene (5 bases). CDR3 length: 17 residues. Trimming took 2 bases from V and 0 from J, leaving 14 bases between them. Germline values: CDR1 GTSNPN, CDR2 SVGIG (reference sequence). CDR3 nucleotides: TGTGCCTGGAGTTTGGGGCTCAAAAGCTCCTATAATTCACCCCTCCACTTT. Its translation: CAWSLGLKSSYNSPLHF.

J is TRBJ1-5 and V is TRBV6-5; the D gene is possibly TRBD1 (5 bases). Germline-derived CDR1 and CDR2 are MNHEY and SVGAGI. There are 14 residues in the CDR3. Trimming took 1 base from V and 7 from J, leaving 11 bases between them. CDR3 DNA sequence: TGTGCCAGCAGTTACTTCCCACAGGCACAGCCCCAGCATTTT. It translates to CASSYFPQAQPQHF.

This clone was seen more than once but under ten times. The chain couples TRBV5-1 to TRBJ2-1, with D unresolved. CDR1 and CDR2 from the germline V gene are SGHRS and YFSETQ. Trimming shortened V by 0 bases and J by 0 bases, and 10 bases separated the two germline ends. This CDR3 comprises 16 residues. CDR3 nucleotides: TGCGCCAGCAGCTTGGAAGCAGGCATCTCCTACAATGAGCAGTTCTTC. Translation: CASSLEAGISYNEQFF. The full variable domain, in which reference TRBV5-1 and TRBJ2-1 provide the parts outside the CDR3, is KAGVTQTPRYLIKTRGQQVTLSCSPISGHRSVSWYQQTPGQGLQFLFEYFSETQRNKGNFPGRFSGRQFSNSRSEMNVSTLELGDSALYLCASSLEAGISYNEQFFGPGTRLTVL.

The chain recombines TRBV29-1 with TRBJ2-2; D gene uncertain. This CDR3 has 13 residues. Germline lookup yields CDR1 SQVTM and CDR2 ANQGSEA. V was trimmed by 5 bases and J by 1 base, leaving 8 bases between them. The CDR3 sequence is CSVKAMNTGELFF. The CDR3 DNA sequence: TGCAGCGTTAAAGCCATGAACACCGGGGAGCTGTTTTTT.

The chain is built from TRBV7-2 and TRBJ1-5; 7 bases agree with TRBD1. Germline CDR1 and CDR2: SGHTA and FQGNSA. J lost 5 bases, V lost 4 bases, and 2 bases had no gene match. CDR3 length: 13 amino acids. CDR3: CASSSQGYQPQHF. The CDR3 DNA sequence: TGTGCCAGCAGCTCACAGGGGTATCAGCCCCAGCATTTT.

The V call is TRBV27, the J call TRBJ2-1; 12 bases fit TRBD1. The ends lost 1 base at V and 5 bases at J; junction bases unmatched: 6. This CDR3 contains 17 residues. Germline assignment: CDR1 MNHEY and CDR2 SMNVEV (reference sequence). This CDR3 reads CASSLLGTGGLNNEQFF. DNA of the CDR3: TGTGCCAGCAGTTTATTAGGGACAGGGGGCTTAAACAATGAGCAGTTCTTC.

This chain connects TRBV28 to TRBJ2-1, with a possible D match to TRBD2 (6 bases). The CDR3 is 14 residues long. Germline assignment: CDR1 MDHEN and CDR2 SYDVKM. V was pared by 2 bases and J by 9 bases, with 14 bases between. CDR3 nucleotides: TGTGCCAGCAGTTTAGTAGGGGTGGAGGGTGAGCAGTTCTTC. Amino acids: CASSLVGVEGEQFF.

This clone was seen more than once but under ten times. V gene TRBV7-6 combines with J gene TRBJ2-7, with TRBD1 matching over 10 bases. Looked up from germline, CDR1 is SGHVS and CDR2 is FNYEAQ. Trimming removed 5 bases from V and 2 bases from J; junction bases left unmatched: 6. This CDR3 spans 15 amino acids. In nucleotides, the CDR3 is TGTGCCAGCAGCCCGGGACAGGGGAATCCCTACGAGCAGTACTTC. Translating it yields CASSPGQGNPYEQYF.

In DNA form, the CDR3 reads TGTGCCAGCAGCTTAGATTCAAGGACTAGCGGGAGAAGCAATGAGCAGTTCTTC. Residues: CASSLDSRTSGRSNEQFF. The chain recombines TRBV11-2 with TRBJ2-1; 13 positions match TRBD2. Germline CDR1 is SGHAT and CDR2 is FQNNGV. V lost 0 bases to trimming and J lost 6 bases; unmatched junction nucleotides: 8. CDR3 length: 18 residues.

This clone occurred once. J is TRBJ2-1 and V is TRBV19; 10 positions match TRBD2. The CDR3 totals 13 residues. With 11 bases clipped from V and 4 bases from J, the junction kept 5 bases outside the gene matches. Germline-derived CDR1 and CDR2 are LNHDA and SQIVND (reference sequence). The CDR3 DNA is TGTGCCCCGGGACTAGCGCGATACAATGAGCAGTTCTTC. Translating it yields CAPGLARYNEQFF.

This clone occurred a few times. The J gene is TRBJ2-7, the V gene TRBV28, with 12 bases identical to TRBD2. The CDR3 sequence is 16 residues long. V shed 4 bases and J 0 bases; nucleotides not matched to a gene: 4. Germline assignment: CDR1 MDHEN and CDR2 SYDVKM. This chain's CDR3 is CASSYPGLAGSYEQYF. The CDR3 DNA sequence: TGTGCCAGCAGTTACCCGGGACTAGCGGGCTCCTACGAGCAGTACTTC.

The V and J genes are TRBV30 and TRBJ1-2; D call uncertain. Germline CDR1 is GTSNPN and CDR2 is SVGIG (reference sequence). The CDR3 is 12 residues long. V lost 0 bases, J lost 6 bases, and 8 bases lay in between. For the CDR3, the DNA is TGTGCCTGGAGTGTACAGCAGGATGGCTACACCTTC. It specifies CAWSVQQDGYTF. Looking up the rest from reference TRBV30 and TRBJ1-2 gives the full variable domain: SQTIHQWPATLVQPVGSPLSLECTVEGTSNPNLYWYRQAAGRGLQLLFYSVGIGQISSEVPQNLSASRPQDRQFILSSKKLLLSDSGFYLCAWSVQQDGYTFGSGTRLTVV.

V gene TRBV2 combines with J gene TRBJ2-2, with D possibly TRBD2 on 7 matching bases. This CDR3 has 19 residues. The V end was cut by 4 bases, the J end by 6 bases, with 27 bases between. Germline-derived CDR1 and CDR2 are SNHLY and FYNNEI. CDR3 bases: TGTGCCAGCAGTGGATCCCGCGAGAAGGGGGGGGCCGGCTCCGGGGAGCTGTTTTTT. Encoded protein: CASSGSREKGGAGSGELFF.

The J gene is TRBJ2-3, the V gene TRBV24-1; D is uncertain. CDR1 is KGHDR, CDR2 SFDVKD, per germline. V was pared by 7 bases and J by 4 bases, with 11 bases between. The CDR3 spans 13 residues. The CDR3 spells CATSEVGADTQYF. In nucleotides, the CDR3 is TGTGCCACCAGCGAAGTGGGCGCAGATACGCAGTATTTT.

This chain links TRBV7-9 with TRBJ2-1, with 7 bases lining up with TRBD1. This CDR3 is built from 13 residues. V dropped 7 bases and J dropped 5; count of bases not matched to a gene: 5. Per germline, CDR1 SEHNR and CDR2 FQNEAQ (reference sequence). The CDR3 reads CASNRDSNNEQFF. The CDR3 DNA reads TGTGCCAGCAACAGGGACAGTAACAATGAGCAGTTCTTC.

This clone was found once. The chain links TRBV19 to TRBJ1-3; D is possibly TRBD1 (6 bases). CDR1 and CDR2 from the germline V gene are LNHDA and SQIVND (reference sequence). CDR3 size: 14 residues. Trimming shortened V by 7 bases and J by 0 bases, and 10 bases separated the two germline ends. The CDR3 here is CASTETGSGNTIYF. CDR3 DNA: TGTGCCAGTACCGAGACAGGCTCTGGAAACACCATATATTTT.

CDR3: CAISDGTSQDYEQYF. The CDR3 region has the DNA TGTGCCATCAGCGACGGGACTAGCCAAGACTACGAGCAGTACTTC. The rearrangement links TRBV10-3 to TRBJ2-7, with 9 nucleotides matching TRBD2. The CDR3 totals 15 residues. Germline V gene sequence: CDR1 ENHRY, CDR2 SYGVKD. The ends lost 6 bases at V and 3 bases at J; junction bases unmatched: 9.

This rearrangement joins TRBV18 to TRBJ2-1, with 7 positions matching TRBD1. The CDR3 loop spans 16 amino acids. CDR1 KGHSH and CDR2 LQKENI come from the germline V gene. The V and J ends lost 0 bases and 7 bases, in that order; junction bases with no gene match: 9. Here the CDR3 DNA reads TGTGCCAGCTCACCACCGTCTCTACAGGGGACGAATGAGCAGTTCTTC. This translates into CASSPPSLQGTNEQFF.